This T cell receptor beta chain was obtained from a study of blood T cell repertoires in COVID-19 (dated by TCRdb to the early 2020s). About the investigation overall: Samples from collaborators originated in the United States, Italy and Spain and spanned both the acute and convalescent phases of COVID-19. Samples were obtained from the ongoing ImmuneRACE study (first 160 participants) and from over 1,000 subjects provided by 6 global collaborators. Nearly every sample came with metadata listing a de-identified subject ID, COVID-19 status, age in years and sex. Where HLA class I and class II types were available, the types were taken from metadata supplied by the sample provider, not from assay-based typing. The repertoires were released in a freely available public database intended as a resource for research on the immune response to SARS-CoV-2. Deeply sampled blood TCRbeta repertoires from subjects exposed to, actively infected with, or recovered from COVID-19 were included in the dataset. The material from the prospective study consisted of cDNA or gDNA derived from T cells, B-cell-depleted T cells, or PBMCs.

With regard to this clone: What this receptor recognizes is not known. There are no base qualities to consult, and no much larger clone falls within one base.

Paper-wide results and their limitations: The amount of clinical and demographic metadata varied by source and participant and was provided uncurated.

Each collaborating institution followed its own protocols to collect whole blood in K2EDTA tubes. For TCRbeta analysis, collaborators shipped samples as frozen whole blood, isolated PBMCs, or DNA extracted from either of those sample types. The CDR3 goes from the cysteine to the phenylalanine over 15 residues. Only the CDR3 DNA stays, 45 bases, in frame from base 1. The germline V end is reduced by 5 bases and the J end by 4 bases; junction bases left unmatched: 5. CDR1 SGHTA and CDR2 FQGNSA are derived from the germline V gene. TCRbeta CDR3 regions were amplified from genomic DNA using the immunoSEQ Assay, a bias-controlled multiplex PCR. In the paper's pipeline: Within the assay, amplification of reference gene primers was used to estimate how many nucleated cells each sample contained. Sequence reads were collapsed and filtered to measure the absolute abundance of every unique TCRbeta CDR3 rearrangement. For each sample, productive Simpson clonality was calculated as the square root of Simpson's diversity index across productive rearrangements. Imported from immuneACCESS, the table was reduced by TCRdb to in-frame sequences with V and J called. These copies leave out some clones; in studies compared against another copy, an unresolved V gene accounts for under half, and the cause of the remainder is not known. The V and J calls and clone size come from that table; D and trimming were worked out from the DNA. The sample yields approximately 68,000 clones; about 83% were counted once. The top ten clonotypes cover around 6% of the sample.

Recombination linked TRBV7-2 to TRBJ2-5; a stretch of 12 junction bases matches TRBD2. The specimen was peripheral blood. This clonotype originated in a woman aged 55-69 years with acute or convalescent COVID-19. The DNA sequence follows: TGTGCCAGCAGCCCCCGACTAGCGGGGGCAGAGACCCAGTACTTC. This encodes CASSPRLAGAETQYF.